Listed below are T cell receptor beta chains from one sample, sequenced in a study of blood T cell repertoires in COVID-19. The table came from immunoSEQ multiplex PCR; TCRdb's copy has only in-frame clones and leaves some out. The sample yields fewer than 250,000 clones, 85% to 90% seen once. The sample consisted of peripheral blood. The receptors here all came from a man in his fifties with COVID-19, enrolled during active disease. Both conserved end residues are part of each CDR3. A D gene is named only where the DNA matches it firmly. Expanded clones get a size class; other rows say once, few or many, or leave the size out.

-,14,TRBV10-3,TRBJ2-1,-,CAISDVVRNNEQFF,TGTGCCATCAGTGACGTAGTCCGAAACAATGAGCAGTTCTTC
-,14,TRBV6-5,TRBJ2-7,-,CASSYSGGSYEQYF,TGTGCCAGCAGTTACTCGGGGGGCTCCTACGAGCAGTACTTC
once,14,TRBV5-5,TRBJ2-5,-,CASSLKPGFETQYF,TGTGCCAGCAGCTTGAAGCCGGGATTTGAGACCCAGTACTTC
-,14,TRBV7-9,TRBJ1-4,-,CASSFTGSGEKLFF,TGTGCCAGCAGCTTTACAGGGTCCGGGGAAAAACTGTTTTTT
-,14,TRBV15,TRBJ2-7,-,CATSREFSNYEQYF,TGTGCCACCAGCAGAGAGTTTTCCAACTACGAGCAGTACTTC
-,14,TRBV7-2,TRBJ2-7,-,CASSELGPLGWQYF,TGTGCCAGCAGCGAACTAGGGCCACTAGGTTGGCAGTACTTC
-,14,TRBV2,TRBJ2-7,TRBD1,CASSTPGQSYEQYF,TGTGCCAGCAGTACGCCGGGACAGAGCTACGAGCAGTACTTC
once,14,TRBV18,TRBJ1-1,-,CASSLPTGKAEAFF,TGTGCCAGCTCACTTCCAACAGGGAAAGCTGAAGCTTTCTTT
-,11,TRBV29-1,TRBJ2-1,-,CSVDSHNEQFF,TGCAGCGTTGACAGTCACAATGAGCAGTTCTTC
-,15,TRBV19,TRBJ1-3,-,CASSGGRSSGNTIYF,TGTGCCAGTAGTGGAGGGAGAAGCTCTGGAAACACCATATATTTT
once,14,TRBV2,TRBJ1-1,TRBD1,CASGRTGEHTEAFF,TGTGCCAGCGGGAGGACAGGGGAACACACTGAAGCTTTCTTT
-,15,TRBV28,TRBJ2-7,TRBD2,CASSFRGGSSYEQYF,TGTGCCAGCAGTTTCCGGGGGGGATCCTCCTACGAGCAGTACTTC
-,13,TRBV3-1/TRBV3-2,TRBJ2-7,-,CASSRGRAGEQYF,TGTGCCAGCAGCCGTGGCAGGGCGGGGGAGCAGTACTTC
once,13,TRBV2,TRBJ2-1,TRBD1,CASSSGQGRLKFF,TGTGCCAGCAGCTCCGGACAGGGAAGGTTGAAGTTCTTC
-,15,TRBV28,TRBJ1-5,TRBD1,CASRPQGDRYQPQHF,TGTGCCAGCAGACCCCAGGGGGATCGGTATCAGCCCCAGCATTTT
few,14,TRBV7-2,TRBJ1-6,-,CASSPPGGGSPLHF,TGTGCCAGCAGCCCCCCCGGGGGGGGATCACCCCTCCACTTT
-,14,TRBV25-1,TRBJ1-3,-,CASSRPGIGNTIYF,TGTGCCAGCAGCCGGCCAGGGATTGGAAACACCATATATTTT
-,15,TRBV6-2/TRBV6-3,TRBJ2-3,TRBD1,CASSYWNRGTDTQYF,TGTGCCAGCAGTTACTGGAACAGGGGGACAGATACGCAGTATTTT
few,12,TRBV12-3/TRBV12-4,TRBJ2-3,-,CASTPVRDTQYF,TGTGCCAGCACCCCAGTGAGGGATACGCAGTATTTT
-,16,TRBV18,TRBJ1-2,TRBD1,CASSPSGTGGHYGYTF,TGTGCCAGCTCACCATCTGGGACAGGGGGCCACTATGGCTACACCTTC
few,15,TRBV19,TRBJ2-7,TRBD2,CASRKTLAGGHRQYF,TGTGCCAGTAGGAAGACCCTAGCGGGAGGACACCGGCAGTACTTC
-,17,TRBV3-1/TRBV3-2,TRBJ1-1,-,CASSHLTTQGFGTEAFF,TGTGCCAGCAGCCACCTAACGACCCAGGGTTTCGGCACTGAAGCTTTCTTT
-,15,TRBV2,TRBJ1-1,TRBD1,CASSLQGEPNTEAFF,TGTGCCAGCAGCCTACAGGGGGAACCGAACACTGAAGCTTTCTTT
-,16,TRBV7-2,TRBJ1-2,TRBD1,CASSLVGTGALPGYTF,TGTGCCAGCAGCTTAGTAGGGACAGGAGCCCTCCCTGGCTACACCTTC
-,14,TRBV5-4,TRBJ1-3,-,CASSLPGEGNTIYF,TGTGCCAGCAGCTTGCCAGGCGAAGGAAACACCATATATTTT
-,17,TRBV11-2,TRBJ1-5,-,CASSRDLGGRPNQPQHF,TGTGCCAGCAGCCGGGACCTGGGTGGGAGGCCAAATCAGCCCCAGCATTTT
-,17,TRBV24-1,TRBJ2-2,TRBD1,CATSDFPVAGGPGELFF,TGTGCCACCAGTGATTTCCCCGTGGCAGGGGGCCCCGGGGAGCTGTTTTTT
-,13,TRBV19,TRBJ1-5,-,CASSIEGGQPQHF,TGTGCCAGTAGTATTGAGGGAGGTCAGCCCCAGCATTTT